A single sample is the source of the 16 T cell receptor beta chains below, sequenced in a study of identical twins. MiXCR was run by TCRdb on the 5' RACE reads, yielding one entry per CDR3 protein. The sample has about 470,000 distinct CDR3 sequences, 24% seen once. The data were also submitted as part of a second study, on T cells expressing NK-cell markers.

Material for sequencing was CD4+ T cells sorted from blood. The receptor set was obtained from a woman younger than 35 in good health.

This clonotype turned up a few times. V gene TRBV6-2 or TRBV6-3 combines with J gene TRBJ2-4, with D maybe TRBD1 (6 bases). Trimming left V 9 bases short and J 2 bases short, with 11 bases between. The CDR3 is made up of 13 amino acids. Germline CDR1 reads MNHEY; CDR2 reads SVGEGT. CDR3 nucleotide sequence: TGTGCCAGTTTGGACAGACCCAAAAACATTCAGTACTTC. This sequence encodes CASLDRPKNIQYF.

This sequence joins TRBV12-3 or TRBV12-4 and TRBJ2-7, with 14 bases fitting TRBD2. V was clipped by 5 bases and J by 7 bases; unmatched bases: 4. This CDR3 region has 14 residues. CDR3: CASSRRTSGGEQYF. As DNA, the CDR3 is TGTGCCAGCAGTAGGAGGACTAGCGGGGGGGAGCAGTACTTC.

This clonotype showed up just a few times. A read error may explain this, as a much larger clone is one base away. The CDR3 nucleotides are TGTGCCAGCAGCTCGGACACGAACACTGAAGCTTTCTTT. Amino acid sequence: CASSSDTNTEAFF. This chain joins TRBV7-6 and TRBJ1-1; the D gene is possibly TRBD1 (5 bases). There are 13 residues in the CDR3. The germline gives CDR1 SGHVS, CDR2 FNYEAQ. V lost 4 bases, J lost 1 base, and 7 bases lay in between.

This clonotype was picked up a small number of times. The chain couples TRBV29-1 to TRBJ1-1; no firm D call. Germline V lookup: CDR1 SQVTM, CDR2 ANQGSEA. This CDR3 is built from 11 residues. Trimming pared 4 bases from V and 2 bases from J, leaving 5 bases between. The CDR3 reads CSVVPNTEAFF. DNA for the CDR3: TGCAGCGTTGTGCCTAACACTGAAGCTTTCTTT.

This clonotype was detected only a few times. The chain carries TRBV12-5 and TRBJ2-2, with D perhaps being TRBD1 or TRBD2 (6 bases each). The CDR3 has 14 residues. V lost 0 bases and J 6 bases, leaving 8 bases between the germline ends. CDR1 is LGHNT, CDR2 FRNRAP, per germline. CDR3 sequence reads: CASGLVGGPGELFF. CDR3 DNA sequence: TGTGCTAGTGGTTTGGTAGGGGGGCCCGGGGAGCTGTTTTTT.

J is TRBJ2-7 and V is TRBV11-3, with 8 bases identical to TRBD1. V gave up 4 bases and J gave up 2 bases; unmatched junction bases: 7. The CDR3 is made up of 15 amino acids. CDR1 and CDR2 (germline): SGHNT, YENEEA. The CDR3 DNA sequence: TGTGCCAGCAGCTGGACGACAGGGGTTCCCTACGAGCAGTACTTC. Amino acids: CASSWTTGVPYEQYF.

The chain is built from TRBV20-1 and TRBJ2-7; TRBD1 is a possible D gene (6 bases). This CDR3 is 14 amino acids long. Germline V gives CDR1 DFQATT, CDR2 SNEGSKA (reference sequence). V was shortened by 5 bases and J by 5 bases, with 19 bases between the two germline ends. The CDR3 sequence is CSARQQTGINEQYF. The CDR3 region has the DNA TGCAGTGCTCGCCAACAGACAGGAATTAACGAGCAGTACTTC.

Concerning this clonotype: Sequence at one end of the junction differs from germline and may be a read error. The DNA for the CDR3 is TGCAGAGCTAGAGATGGGGGACCCACAGATACGCAGTATTTT. This encodes CRARDGGPTDTQYF. The chain is built from TRBV20-1 and TRBJ2-3; perhaps D is TRBD1 or TRBD2 (5 bases each). Germline values: CDR1 DFQATT, CDR2 SNEGSKA (reference sequence). The CDR3 length is 14 residues.

This clonotype has a handful of counts. The chain employs TRBV9 and TRBJ2-2; TRBD2 might be the D (7 bases). The CDR3 is 15 residues long. Germline loops: CDR1 SGDLS, CDR2 YYNGEE. The V gene lost 1 base and the J gene lost 3 bases, with 10 bases spanning the gap. This CDR3 reads CASSVTGRDTGELFF. CDR3 in DNA: TGTGCCAGCAGCGTAACAGGGAGGGACACCGGGGAGCTGTTTTTT.

The rearrangement uses TRBV7-2 and TRBJ2-7, with D perhaps TRBD1 or TRBD2 (6 bases each). This CDR3 is 15 amino acids long. V was trimmed by 4 bases and J by 7 bases, leaving 20 bases between them. The germline V gene encodes CDR1 SGHTA and CDR2 FQGNSA. CDR3 nucleotide sequence: TGTGCCAGCAGCTACAAGGGGGAGGCCACTATGGAGCAGTACTTC. It is translated as CASSYKGEATMEQYF.

CDR3 sequence (DNA): TGTGCCAGCAGGACTAGCGGGAGCGGCTACTACGAGCAGTACTTC. This encodes CASRTSGSGYYEQYF. The chain employs TRBV12-3 or TRBV12-4 and TRBJ2-7; 12 bases fit TRBD2. The trim removed 6 bases at V and 3 bases at J, leaving 6 bases unmatched. The CDR3 length is 15 residues.

The V gene is TRBV27, the J gene TRBJ2-5; no clear D gene. In germline, CDR1 is MNHEY, CDR2 SMNVEV (reference sequence). The V gene lost 6 bases and the J gene lost 1 base, with 12 bases spanning the gap. The CDR3 covers 14 residues. The CDR3 sequence: CASRGKGTQETQYF. Here the CDR3 DNA reads TGTGCCAGCAGGGGAAAGGGTACCCAAGAGACCCAGTACTTC.

This clonotype was detected only a few times. V gene TRBV2 combines with J gene TRBJ1-2, with TRBD1 matching over 8 bases. The V gene's germline CDR1 is SNHLY and CDR2 FYNNEI. Trimming removed 2 bases from V and 5 bases from J; junction bases left unmatched: 7. There are 15 residues in the CDR3. The CDR3 loop reads CASSEYRGTGYGYTF. The CDR3 DNA reads as TGTGCCAGCAGTGAATATCGCGGGACAGGATATGGCTACACCTTC.

This clonotype was seen only a few times. V and J are TRBV29-1 and TRBJ2-1; D is possibly TRBD1 or TRBD2 (5 bases each). Trimming pared 5 bases from V and 6 bases from J, leaving 8 bases between. Germline CDR1 reads SQVTM; CDR2 reads ANQGSEA. The CDR3 covers 11 residues. This CDR3 reads CSVQRGNEQFF. CDR3 bases: TGCAGCGTTCAGAGGGGCAATGAGCAGTTCTTC.

This chain uses TRBV7-2 with TRBJ2-2; no firm D call. Germline V gene lookup returns CDR1 SGHTA and CDR2 FQGNSA. This CDR3 contains 12 residues. Trimming shortened V by 5 bases and J by 7 bases, and 8 bases separated the two germline ends. The CDR3 spells CASSRLYGELFF. In DNA, the CDR3 is TGTGCCAGCAGCAGGTTGTACGGGGAGCTGTTTTTT.

The chain has TRBV20-1 and TRBJ2-1; TRBD2 aligns across 8 bases. Trimming cost V 6 bases and J 7 bases; bases outside gene matches: 11. Germline assignment: CDR1 DFQATT and CDR2 SNEGSKA (reference sequence). The CDR3 is 14 amino acids. In nucleotides, the CDR3 is TGCAGTGCCCTCCGGGAGGGAGGAAGGAATGAGCAGTTCTTC. Translated: CSALREGGRNEQFF.